This T cell receptor beta chain emerged from a study of blood T cells in healthy people across ages. As to this clonotype: Antigen unknown. A clone one base away is much larger, so this may be a read error.

The V end was cut by 2 bases, the J end by 11 bases, with 24 bases between. CDR1 and CDR2 from the germline V gene are SQVTM and ANQGSEA. CDR3 length equals 15 residues. General observations from the study: Among T cells, TCR beta diversity per million cells dropped roughly linearly as age rose. Lack of knowledge of donor CMV status possibly confounded expanded clonotype changes.

It was with a sample-barcoded 5' primer and a J-beta primer mix that a second PCR of about 6 to 12 cycles was run. From the 5' RACE reads, TCRdb called clonotypes with MiXCR, one entry per CDR3 protein. The data hold about 1.7 million distinct CDR3 sequences, with about 28% observed a single time. The chain couples TRBV29-1 to TRBJ2-5; D is possibly TRBD2 (5 bases). This receptor was obtained from a woman aged 25 to 39 in good health. The sequenced sample consisted of blood. The CDR3 spells CSVERRAKVDNEQYF. Written as DNA, the CDR3 is TGCAGCGTTGAAAGGCGGGCCAAGGTCGACAATGAGCAGTACTTC.